The 22 T cell receptor beta chains given below trace back to one sample, sequenced in a study of beta chain features in type 1 diabetes. Since all of the isolated RNA was reverse transcribed, expressed TCRB transcripts were what got sequenced. Generated by immunoSEQ multiplex PCR, the TCRdb table keeps only in-frame clones and is missing some. This sample has a few hundred thousand clones; more than 11% occur once, and the top ten carry roughly 0.035%. Sequencing used naive CD4+ T cells from blood. The origin of the receptors is a man aged 25 to 40 in good health.

This clone appeared a few times. J is TRBJ2-3 and V is TRBV6-5; 12 bases line up with TRBD2. The CDR3 loop spans 14 amino acids. Germline V gene data show CDR1 as MNHEY and CDR2 as SVGAGI. The V segment lost 8 bases and the J segment 4 bases; nucleotides outside the gene matches: 4. The CDR3 sequence: CASRLAGVPDTQYF. In nucleotides, the CDR3 is TGTGCCAGCCGACTAGCGGGGGTTCCAGATACGCAGTATTTT.

The chain recombines TRBV9 with TRBJ2-7; D may be TRBD1 or TRBD2 (5 bases each). The CDR3 consists of 17 residues. The ends were cut back, 0 bases at V and 0 bases at J, with 16 bases in the middle. Per the germline V gene, CDR1 is SGDLS and CDR2 is YYNGEE. The CDR3 DNA sequence: TGTGCCAGCAGCGTAGCTGGGGGTACCCCCGGCTCCTACGAGCAGTACTTC. Its protein product is CASSVAGGTPGSYEQYF.

The chain combines TRBV18 with TRBJ1-3; maybe TRBD1 (5 bases). V gave up 2 bases and J gave up 1 base, with 15 bases separating them. This CDR3 spans 17 amino acids. Germline CDR1 and CDR2: KGHSH and LQKENI. This CDR3 reads CASSPSMQGMSGNTIYF. The CDR3 nucleotides are TGTGCCAGCTCACCATCAATGCAGGGAATGTCTGGAAACACCATATATTTT.

V and J are TRBV4-3 and TRBJ2-7; D might be TRBD1 (6 bases). The CDR3 runs 12 residues. Germline CDR1 is LGHNA and CDR2 is YSLEER. V lost 0 bases, J lost 6 bases, and 6 bases lay in between. CDR3 loop: CASSQEQGEQYF. CDR3 nucleotide sequence: TGCGCCAGCAGCCAAGAACAGGGCGAGCAGTACTTC.

This clone showed up just a few times. The chain employs TRBV15 and TRBJ2-1, with D possibly being TRBD2 (5 bases). V shed 0 bases and J shed 6 bases, with 15 bases lying between them. Germline CDR1 and CDR2: LNHNV and YYDKDF (reference sequence). The CDR3 runs to 16 residues. The CDR3 here is CATSRDRDLGINEQFF. The CDR3 nucleotides are TGTGCCACCAGCAGAGATCGGGATTTGGGTATCAATGAGCAGTTCTTC.

This clone came up a few times. The rearrangement uses TRBV11-2 and TRBJ2-5; the D gene is possibly TRBD1 (6 bases). V lost 5 bases and J 3 bases, leaving 10 bases between the germline ends. Germline V gene sequence: CDR1 SGHAT, CDR2 FQNNGV. The length of the CDR3 is 13 residues. This CDR3 reads CASSQYREETQYF. CDR3 bases: TGTGCCAGCAGCCAATACAGGGAAGAGACCCAGTACTTC. The whole variable domain, filled in from reference TRBV11-2 and TRBJ2-5, reads EAGVAQSPRYKIIEKRQSVAFWCNPISGHATLYWYQQILGQGPKLLIQFQNNGVVDDSQLPKDRFSAERLKGVDSTLKIQPAKLEDSAVYLCASSQYREETQYFGPGTRLLVL.

This sequence joins TRBV7-2 and TRBJ2-3; the D gene is possibly TRBD2 (5 bases). Germline loops: CDR1 SGHTA, CDR2 FQGNSA. V lost 4 bases and J 5 bases, leaving 16 bases between the germline ends. The CDR3 is made up of 15 amino acids. The DNA for the CDR3 is TGTGCCAGCAGCTCCACTAGTTCTCTTCGAGATACGCAGTATTTT. It translates to CASSSTSSLRDTQYF.

In its sample, this clone was seen a few times. The chain joins TRBV6-5 to TRBJ2-7; D may be TRBD1 (6 bases). V was shortened by 11 bases and J by 4 bases, with 21 bases between the two germline ends. This CDR3 is 14 amino acids long. Germline V gene lookup returns CDR1 MNHEY and CDR2 SVGAGI. The CDR3 is CASRRQGSMYEQYV. The CDR3 bases are TGTGCCTCAAGAAGGCAGGGGAGTATGTACGAGCAGTACGTC.

This clone was seen a handful of times. The rearrangement joins TRBV5-4 to TRBJ2-5; 14 bases map to TRBD2. With 4 bases clipped from V and 1 base from J, the junction kept 6 bases outside the gene matches. Germline V CDR1 and CDR2: SGHNT, YYREEE (reference sequence). This CDR3 is built from 17 residues. In nucleotides, the CDR3 is TGTGCCAGCAGCAGGGGACTAGCGGGAGTGTCCCAAGAGACCCAGTACTTC. Its translation is CASSRGLAGVSQETQYF.

The rearrangement joins TRBV4-1 to TRBJ2-4, with D perhaps TRBD1 or TRBD2 (5 bases each). Trimming cost V 3 bases and J 0 bases, with 9 bases left between them. Germline-derived CDR1 and CDR2 are MGHRA and YSYEKL. The CDR3 sequence is 15 residues long. This chain's CDR3 is CASSHPGLAKNIQYF. CDR3 in DNA: TGCGCCAGCAGCCATCCGGGGCTAGCCAAAAACATTCAGTACTTC.

This clone was detected only a few times. The identical CDR3 is also encoded by other nucleotide sequences in the sample. The chain joins TRBV9 to TRBJ2-3; D possibly corresponds to TRBD1 (6 bases). The V gene lost 2 bases and the J gene lost 1 base, with 11 bases spanning the gap. This CDR3 comprises 15 residues. Germline values: CDR1 SGDLS, CDR2 YYNGEE. The CDR3 sequence: CASSVGGGGTDTQYF. The DNA for the CDR3 is TGTGCCAGCAGCGTTGGGGGCGGCGGCACAGATACGCAGTATTTT.

The rearrangement links TRBV7-8 to TRBJ2-6; unclear D gene. Trimming took off 2 bases at V and 0 bases at J, with 2 bases between the two ends. Germline V gives CDR1 SGHVS, CDR2 FQNEAQ. The CDR3 covers 14 residues. CDR3 nucleotide sequence: TGTGCCAGCAGCTTAATCTCTGGGGCCAACGTCCTGACTTTC. Protein product: CASSLISGANVLTF.

This clone turned up a few times. The chain employs TRBV7-2 and TRBJ2-7, with D possibly TRBD1 on 6 matching bases. V was shortened by 0 bases and J by 2 bases, with 11 bases between the two germline ends. Germline V gene sequence: CDR1 SGHTA, CDR2 FQGNSA. The CDR3 length is 15 residues. The CDR3 protein is CASSLAAGAPYEQYV. The CDR3 DNA reads TGTGCCAGCAGCTTAGCGGCAGGGGCTCCCTACGAGCAGTACGTC.

V is TRBV7-9 and J is TRBJ2-7; TRBD1 is a possible D gene (5 bases). The CDR3 spans 13 residues. Germline lookup yields CDR1 SEHNR and CDR2 FQNEAQ (reference sequence). Trimming removed 4 bases from V and 0 bases from J, with 7 bases in between. Here the CDR3 DNA reads TGTGCCAGCAGCTCGGACACCTCCTACGAGCAGTACGTC. Its protein is CASSSDTSYEQYV.

There are a few counts of this clone. Other DNA sequences from this sample encode an identical CDR3 as well. The chain recombines TRBV7-2 with TRBJ2-3, with no clear D. V lost 6 bases to trimming and J lost 0 bases, with 10 bases between them. Germline CDR1 is SGHTA and CDR2 is FQGNSA. The CDR3 loop spans 14 amino acids. CDR3 nucleotide sequence: TGTGCCAGCAGTCTAGTGGCCAGCACAGATACGCAGTATTTT. This translates into CASSLVASTDTQYF.

The gene calls are TRBV6-5 and TRBJ2-3; a weak D match, TRBD1 (5 bases). The length of the CDR3 is 11 residues. The V and J ends lost 8 bases and 10 bases respectively, with 13 bases between them. Germline loops: CDR1 MNHEY, CDR2 SVGAGI. The CDR3 DNA reads as TGTGCCAGCCAAGGGGCCGGCTCGCAGTATTTT. Amino acids: CASQGAGSQYF.

The rearrangement joins TRBV9 to TRBJ2-5; D not resolved. With 0 bases removed from V and 7 bases from J, the gap between germline ends came to 7 bases. The germline V gene has CDR1 SGDLS and CDR2 YYNGEE. The CDR3 covers 12 residues. CDR3 coding DNA: TGTGCCAGCAGCGTAGAGAAGGGGACCCAGTACTTC. Protein sequence: CASSVEKGTQYF. The full variable domain, rest sourced from reference TRBV9 and TRBJ2-5, is DSGVTQTPKHLITATGQRVTLRCSPRSGDLSVYWYQQSLDQGLQFLIQYYNGEERAKGNILERFSAQQFPDLHSELNLSSLELGDSALYFCASSVEKGTQYFGPGTRLLVL.

This clone was counted between two and nine times. V is TRBV12-5 and J is TRBJ1-1; D is uncertain. V was trimmed by 4 bases and J by 5 bases, leaving 14 bases between them. The germline V gene encodes CDR1 LGHNT and CDR2 FRNRAP. The CDR3 covers 14 residues. The CDR3 reads CASGSFVEGTEAFF. The DNA for the CDR3 is TGTGCTAGTGGTTCCTTCGTTGAGGGAACTGAAGCTTTCTTT.

V gene TRBV2 combines with J gene TRBJ1-2; unclear D gene. CDR1 SNHLY and CDR2 FYNNEI come from the germline V gene. V lost 7 bases to trimming and J lost 4 bases, with 7 bases between them. This CDR3 is 11 amino acids long. CDR3 sequence reads: CASKWAYGYTF. DNA of the CDR3: TGTGCCAGCAAGTGGGCCTATGGCTACACCTTC.

The chain joins TRBV5-4 to TRBJ1-6, with a possible D match to TRBD1 (6 bases). Germline assignment: CDR1 SGHNT and CDR2 YYREEE (reference sequence). This CDR3 is 15 amino acids long. Trimming shortened V by 1 base and J by 11 bases, and 16 bases separated the two germline ends. The CDR3 region has the DNA TGTGCCAGCAGCTTGAATCCGGGGGCGGGTGCACCCCTCCACTTT. As protein: CASSLNPGAGAPLHF.

The CDR3 bases are TGTGCCAGCAGCCACCGGCGAGCAGCGGGGGGTTATACGCAGTATTTT. Translated, it gives CASSHRRAAGGYTQYF. This chain links TRBV7-9 with TRBJ2-3; 9 nucleotides align to TRBD2. Looked up from germline, CDR1 is SEHNR and CDR2 is FQNEAQ (reference sequence). The CDR3 covers 16 residues. V trimming: 5 bases; J trimming: 7 bases; junction bases outside the gene matches: 13.

The CDR3 protein is CSVRRESHSYNEQFF. The CDR3 DNA reads as TGCAGCGTTCGGCGGGAATCCCATTCGTACAATGAGCAGTTCTTC. The chain carries TRBV29-1 and TRBJ2-1, with D tentatively TRBD2 (6 bases). Trimming cost V 5 bases and J 4 bases, with 18 bases left between them. CDR1 is SQVTM and CDR2 is ANQGSEA in the germline V gene. The CDR3 contains 15 residues.